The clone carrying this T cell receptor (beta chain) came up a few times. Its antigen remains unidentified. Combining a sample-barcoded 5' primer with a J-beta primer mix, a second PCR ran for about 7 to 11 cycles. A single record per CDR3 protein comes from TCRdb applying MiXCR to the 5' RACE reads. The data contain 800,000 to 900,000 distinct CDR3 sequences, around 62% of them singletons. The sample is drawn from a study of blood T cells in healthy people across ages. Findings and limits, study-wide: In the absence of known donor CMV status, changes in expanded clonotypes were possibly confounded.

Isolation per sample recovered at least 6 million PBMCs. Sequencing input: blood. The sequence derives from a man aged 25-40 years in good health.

CDR3 region: CASSGDRLNYGYTF. The CDR3 DNA reads TGTGCCAGCAGTGGGGACCGGCTAAACTATGGCTACACCTTC. The rearrangement uses TRBV12-3 or TRBV12-4 and TRBJ1-2; TRBD1 is a possible D gene (5 bases). This CDR3 has 14 amino acids. The V end lost 5 bases, the J end lost 2 bases, and 12 bases lay between the germline ends.